This T cell receptor (beta chain) was sequenced in a study of blood T cell repertoires in COVID-19. Study overall: Nucleic acid was either cDNA or gDNA, and it came from T cells, B-cell-depleted T cells, or PBMCs.

V lost 8 bases and J 4 bases, leaving 14 bases between the germline ends. The CDR3 has 13 residues. In germline, CDR1 is ENHRY, CDR2 SYGVKD. Profiling relied on immunoSEQ multiplex PCR, and the TCRdb table lists in-frame clones only, not all of them. Among 250,000 or so clones listed, roughly 82% were seen once. What was sequenced was peripheral blood. The clonotype originates from a middle-aged man who had recovered from COVID-19. The chain recombines TRBV10-3 with TRBJ1-2, with TRBD1 as a possible D gene (6 bases). The DNA for the CDR3 is TGTGCCATCCAGACAGGACTGGTCTATGGCTACACCTTC. Amino acids: CAIQTGLVYGYTF.